Reported below is one TCR beta chain. Its antigen is as yet unknown. The CDR3 is 14 amino acids. The V end was cut by 1 base, the J end by 8 bases, with 14 bases between. CDR1 is LNHDA and CDR2 is SQIVND in the germline V gene (reference sequence). This sample is part of a study of chemoradiotherapy in HPV16-positive cancers. Study outcomes and limitations: Non-HPV-specific T cells did not expand in tumors during treatment, whereas candidate HPV-specific clones and E7-related motifs did.

Profiled with immunoSEQ multiplex PCR; TCRdb holds only in-frame clones, not every one. In the table there are a few thousand clones, 70% to 80% of which are singletons. Over chemoradiotherapy, repertoires were sampled more than once. The chain couples TRBV19 to TRBJ1-2; TRBD1 is a possible D gene (5 bases). The TCR sequence derives from a human donor with HPV-associated anogenital cancer. Sequencing used tumor tissue, obtained from a patient who underwent chemoradiotherapy. CDR3 loop: CASSIVEGARGYTF. DNA for the CDR3: TGTGCCAGTAGTATAGTGGAAGGGGCGAGAGGCTACACCTTC. Based on the CDR3 plus reference TRBV19 and TRBJ1-2, the full variable domain is DGGITQSPKYLFRKEGQNVTLSCEQNLNHDAMYWYRQDPGQGLRLIYYSQIVNDFQKGDIAEGYSVSREKKESFPLTVTSAQKNPTAFYLCASSIVEGARGYTFGSGTRLTVV.